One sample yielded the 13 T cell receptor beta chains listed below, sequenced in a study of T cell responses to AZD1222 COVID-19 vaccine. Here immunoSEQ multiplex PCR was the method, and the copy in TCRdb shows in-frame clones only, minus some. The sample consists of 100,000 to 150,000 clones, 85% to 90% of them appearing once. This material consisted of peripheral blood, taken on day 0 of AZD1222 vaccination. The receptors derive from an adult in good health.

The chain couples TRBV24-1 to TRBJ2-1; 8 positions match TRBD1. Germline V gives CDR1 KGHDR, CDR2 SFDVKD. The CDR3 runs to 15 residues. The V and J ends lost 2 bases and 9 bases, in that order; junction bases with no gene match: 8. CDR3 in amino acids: CATSDSSGGGVEQFF. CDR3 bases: TGTGCCACCAGTGATTCTTCAGGGGGCGGAGTTGAGCAGTTCTTC.

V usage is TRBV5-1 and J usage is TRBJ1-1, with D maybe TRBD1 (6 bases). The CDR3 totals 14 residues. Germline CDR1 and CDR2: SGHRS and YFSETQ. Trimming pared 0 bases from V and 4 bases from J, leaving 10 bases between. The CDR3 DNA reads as TGCGCCAGCAGCTTGGCCGGGGGCGGCACTGAAGCTTTCTTT. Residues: CASSLAGGGTEAFF.

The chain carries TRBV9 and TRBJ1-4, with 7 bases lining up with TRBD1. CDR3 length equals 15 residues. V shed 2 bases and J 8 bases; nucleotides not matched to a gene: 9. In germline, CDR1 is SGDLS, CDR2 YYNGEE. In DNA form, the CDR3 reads TGTGCCAGCAGCGTCTCGGGACAGATTTTCGAAAAACTGTTTTTT. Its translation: CASSVSGQIFEKLFF. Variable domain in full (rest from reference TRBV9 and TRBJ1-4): DSGVTQTPKHLITATGQRVTLRCSPRSGDLSVYWYQQSLDQGLQFLIQYYNGEERAKGNILERFSAQQFPDLHSELNLSSLELGDSALYFCASSVSGQIFEKLFFGSGTQLSVL.

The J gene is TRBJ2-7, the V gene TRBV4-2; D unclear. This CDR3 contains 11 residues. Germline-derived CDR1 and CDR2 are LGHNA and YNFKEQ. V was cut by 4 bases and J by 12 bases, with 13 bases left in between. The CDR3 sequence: CASSLPPRPYF. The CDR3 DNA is TGTGCCAGCAGCCTCCCACCCCGGCCGTACTTC.

The CDR3 sequence is CASSQVAGRVYETQYF. CDR3 bases: TGTGCCAGCAGCCAAGTAGCGGGGCGTGTTTACGAGACCCAGTACTTC. The chain has TRBV3-1 (or the pseudogene TRBV3-2) and TRBJ2-5; 8 bases agree with TRBD2. Trimming cost V 1 base and J 5 bases; bases outside gene matches: 9. The CDR3 is 16 residues long. The germline CDR1 and CDR2 sequences are LGHDT and YNNKEL (reference sequence).

CDR3 sequence reads: CASSPLPGEQYF. CDR3 nucleotide sequence: TGTGCCAGTAGTCCCCTACCGGGTGAGCAGTACTTC. The chain uses TRBV19 and TRBJ2-7; the D is unclear. Germline values: CDR1 LNHDA, CDR2 SQIVND (reference sequence). The V end lost 5 bases, the J end lost 7 bases, and 12 bases lay between the germline ends. The CDR3 runs to 12 residues.

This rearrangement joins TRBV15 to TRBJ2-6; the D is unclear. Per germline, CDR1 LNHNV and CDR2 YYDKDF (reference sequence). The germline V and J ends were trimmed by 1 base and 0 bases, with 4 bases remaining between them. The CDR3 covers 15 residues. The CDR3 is CATSRGPSGANVLTF. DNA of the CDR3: TGTGCCACCAGCAGAGGGCCCTCTGGGGCCAACGTCCTGACTTTC.

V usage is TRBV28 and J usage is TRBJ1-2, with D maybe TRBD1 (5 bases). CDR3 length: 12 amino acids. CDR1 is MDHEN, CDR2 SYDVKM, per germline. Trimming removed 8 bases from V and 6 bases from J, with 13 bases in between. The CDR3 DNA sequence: TGTGCCAGCGCCAGGGTTCTAGATGGCTACACCTTC. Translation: CASARVLDGYTF.

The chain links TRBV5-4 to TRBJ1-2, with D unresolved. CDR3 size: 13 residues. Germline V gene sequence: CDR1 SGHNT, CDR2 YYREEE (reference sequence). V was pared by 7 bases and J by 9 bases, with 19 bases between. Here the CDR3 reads CASAIYSGYSYTF. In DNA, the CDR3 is TGTGCCAGCGCGATCTATTCGGGGTATAGCTACACCTTC. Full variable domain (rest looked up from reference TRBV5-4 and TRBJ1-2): ETGVTQSPTHLIKTRGQQVTLRCSSQSGHNTVSWYQQALGQGPQFIFQYYREEENGRGNFPPRFSGLQFPNYSSELNVNALELDDSALYLCASAIYSGYSYTFGSGTRLTVV.

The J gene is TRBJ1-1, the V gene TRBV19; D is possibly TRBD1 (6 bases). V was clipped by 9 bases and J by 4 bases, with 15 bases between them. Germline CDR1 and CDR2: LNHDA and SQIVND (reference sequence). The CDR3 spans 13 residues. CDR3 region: CASIGGIRTEAFF. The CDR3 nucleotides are TGTGCCAGCATAGGGGGGATTCGCACTGAAGCTTTCTTT.

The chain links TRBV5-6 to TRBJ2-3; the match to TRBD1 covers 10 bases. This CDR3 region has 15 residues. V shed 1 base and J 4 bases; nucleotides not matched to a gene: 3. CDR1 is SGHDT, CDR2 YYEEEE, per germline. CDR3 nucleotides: TGTGCCAGCAGCTTGAGACAGGGGGCAGCAGATACGCAGTATTTT. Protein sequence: CASSLRQGAADTQYF.

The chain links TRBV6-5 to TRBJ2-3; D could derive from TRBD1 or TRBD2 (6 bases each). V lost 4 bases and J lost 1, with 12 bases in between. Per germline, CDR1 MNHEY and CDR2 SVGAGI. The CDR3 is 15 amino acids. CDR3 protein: CASSSEGGGTDTQYF. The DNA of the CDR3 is TGTGCCAGCAGTTCCGAGGGGGGCGGCACAGATACGCAGTATTTT.

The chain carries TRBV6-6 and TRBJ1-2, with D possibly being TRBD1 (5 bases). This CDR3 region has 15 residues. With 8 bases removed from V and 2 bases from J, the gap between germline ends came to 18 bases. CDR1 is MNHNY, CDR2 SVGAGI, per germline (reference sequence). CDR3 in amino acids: CASGESDGQNYGYTF. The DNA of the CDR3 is TGTGCCAGCGGTGAGTCGGACGGACAAAACTATGGCTACACCTTC.